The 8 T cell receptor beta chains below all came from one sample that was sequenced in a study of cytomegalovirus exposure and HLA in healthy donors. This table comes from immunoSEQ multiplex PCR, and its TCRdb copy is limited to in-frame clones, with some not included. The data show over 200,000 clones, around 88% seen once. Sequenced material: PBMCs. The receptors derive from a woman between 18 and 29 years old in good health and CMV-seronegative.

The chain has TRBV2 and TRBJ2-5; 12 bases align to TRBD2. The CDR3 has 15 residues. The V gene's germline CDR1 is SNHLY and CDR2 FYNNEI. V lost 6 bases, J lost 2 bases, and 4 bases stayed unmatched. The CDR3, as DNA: TGTGCCAGCAGGCCTAGCGGGAGGGCACAAGAGACCCAGTACTTC. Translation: CASRPSGRAQETQYF.

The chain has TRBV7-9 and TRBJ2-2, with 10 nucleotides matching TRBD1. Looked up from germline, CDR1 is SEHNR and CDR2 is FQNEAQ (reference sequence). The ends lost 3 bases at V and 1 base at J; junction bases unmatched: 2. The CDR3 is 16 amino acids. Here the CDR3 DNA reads TGTGCCAGCAGCTTCGACAGGGGGCTGAACACCGGGGAGCTGTTTTTT. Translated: CASSFDRGLNTGELFF.

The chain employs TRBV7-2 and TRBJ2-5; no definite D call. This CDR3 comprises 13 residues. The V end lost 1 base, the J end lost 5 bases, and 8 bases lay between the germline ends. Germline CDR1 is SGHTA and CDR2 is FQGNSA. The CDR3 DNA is TGTGCCAGCAGCTTAGGCTTCAGGGAGACCCAGTACTTC. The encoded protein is CASSLGFRETQYF.

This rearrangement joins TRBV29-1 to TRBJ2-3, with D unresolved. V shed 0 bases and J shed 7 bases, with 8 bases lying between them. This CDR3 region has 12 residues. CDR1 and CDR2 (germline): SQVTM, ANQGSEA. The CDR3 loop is CSVEDLENTQYF. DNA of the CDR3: TGCAGCGTTGAAGATCTGGAGAATACGCAGTATTTT.

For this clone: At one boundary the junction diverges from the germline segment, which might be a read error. The CDR3: CASSLVLGRDSTYEQYF. The CDR3 nucleotides are TGTGCTAGCAGCTTAGTTTTAGGCCGGGACAGTACCTACGAGCAGTACTTC. The genes are TRBV7-7 and TRBJ2-7; 7 bases line up with TRBD1. CDR1 is SSHAT, CDR2 FNYEAQ, per germline (reference sequence). The CDR3 contains 17 residues.

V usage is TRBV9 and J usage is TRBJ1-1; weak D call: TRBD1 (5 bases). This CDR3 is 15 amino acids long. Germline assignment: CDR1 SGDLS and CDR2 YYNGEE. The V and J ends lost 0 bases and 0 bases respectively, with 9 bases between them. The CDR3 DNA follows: TGTGCCAGCAGCGTAGGAGACAGATTGAACACTGAAGCTTTCTTT. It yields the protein CASSVGDRLNTEAFF.

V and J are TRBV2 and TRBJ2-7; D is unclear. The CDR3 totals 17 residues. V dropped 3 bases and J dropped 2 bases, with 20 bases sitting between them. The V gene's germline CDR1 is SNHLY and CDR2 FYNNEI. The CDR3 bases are TGTGCCAGCAGTGATCGACCCGCTATCTCGGGTACCTACGAGCAGTACTTC. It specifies CASSDRPAISGTYEQYF. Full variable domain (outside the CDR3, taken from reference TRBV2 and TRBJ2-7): EPEVTQTPSHQVTQMGQEVILRCVPISNHLYFYWYRQILGQKVEFLVSFYNNEISEKSEIFDDQFSVERPDGSNFTLKIRSTKLEDSAMYFCASSDRPAISGTYEQYFGPGTRLTVT.

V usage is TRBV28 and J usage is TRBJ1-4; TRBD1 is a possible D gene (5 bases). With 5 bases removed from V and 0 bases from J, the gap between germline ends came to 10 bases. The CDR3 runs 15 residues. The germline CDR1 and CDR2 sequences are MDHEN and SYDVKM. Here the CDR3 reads CASSGTGTTNEKLFF. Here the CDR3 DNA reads TGTGCCAGCAGTGGCACAGGTACAACTAATGAAAAACTGTTTTTT.